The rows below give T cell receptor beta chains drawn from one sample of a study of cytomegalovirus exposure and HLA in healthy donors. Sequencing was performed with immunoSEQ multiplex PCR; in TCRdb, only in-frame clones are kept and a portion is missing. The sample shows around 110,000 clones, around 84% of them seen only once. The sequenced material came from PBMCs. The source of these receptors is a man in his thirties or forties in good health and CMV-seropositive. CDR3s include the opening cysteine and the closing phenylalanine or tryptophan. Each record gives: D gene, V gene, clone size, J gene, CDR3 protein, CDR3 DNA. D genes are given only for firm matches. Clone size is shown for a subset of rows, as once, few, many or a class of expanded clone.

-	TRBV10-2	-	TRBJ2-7	CASSEYRDYEQYF	TGCGCCAGCAGTGAGTACAGGGATTACGAGCAGTACTTC
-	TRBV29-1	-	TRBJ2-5	CSVAGVLGQETQYF	TGCAGCGTCGCCGGGGTTTTGGGCCAAGAGACCCAGTACTTC
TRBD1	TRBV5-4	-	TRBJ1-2	CASSQEGTQGAYGYTF	TGCGCCAGCAGCCAAGAGGGCACCCAGGGGGCTTATGGCTACACCTTC
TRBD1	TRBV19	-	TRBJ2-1	CASSTHRGINEQFF	TGTGCCAGTAGTACCCACAGGGGTATCAATGAGCAGTTCTTC
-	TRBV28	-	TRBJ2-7	CASSLQATYEQYF	TGTGCCAGCAGTCTTCAGGCGACCTACGAGCAGTACTTC
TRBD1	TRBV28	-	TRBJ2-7	CATKLPGQGPYEQYF	TGTGCCACCAAACTTCCGGGACAGGGTCCCTACGAGCAGTACTTC
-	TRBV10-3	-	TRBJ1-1	CAISVRVNTEAFF	TGTGCCATCAGTGTACGGGTGAACACTGAAGCTTTCTTT
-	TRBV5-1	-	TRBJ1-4	CASSLRGTNEKLFF	TGCGCCAGCAGCTTGAGAGGGACTAATGAAAAACTGTTTTTT
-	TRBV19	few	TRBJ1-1	CASSIGVLMNTEAFF	TGTGCCAGTAGTATAGGCGTCCTTATGAACACTGAAGCTTTCTTT
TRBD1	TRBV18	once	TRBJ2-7	CASSPTGDRNEQYF	TGTGCCAGCTCACCTACAGGGGATAGGAACGAGCAGTACTTC
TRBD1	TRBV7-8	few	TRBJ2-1	CASSSLDRGLDNEQFF	TGTGCCAGCAGCTCATTAGACAGGGGGCTCGACAATGAGCAGTTCTTC
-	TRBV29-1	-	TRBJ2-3	CSAQRGLSTDTQYF	TGCAGCGCCCAAAGGGGACTGTCCACAGATACGCAGTATTTT
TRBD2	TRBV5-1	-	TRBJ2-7	CASSWGGGENEQYF	TGCGCCAGCTCCTGGGGCGGGGGGGAGAACGAGCAGTACTTC
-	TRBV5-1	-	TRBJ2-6	CASSSVIGANVLTF	TGCGCCAGCAGCTCGGTGATCGGGGCCAACGTCCTGACTTTC
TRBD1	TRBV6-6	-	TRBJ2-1	CASRPPRGPSYNEQFF	TGTGCCAGCAGACCCCCCAGGGGGCCCTCCTACAATGAGCAGTTCTTC
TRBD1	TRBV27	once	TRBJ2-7	CASSRTQGGFPYEQYF	TGTGCCAGCAGCCGAACACAGGGGGGTTTTCCCTACGAGCAGTACTTC
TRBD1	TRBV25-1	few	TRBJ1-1	CASSGLDRVNTEAFF	TGTGCCAGCAGTGGGTTAGACAGGGTAAACACTGAAGCTTTCTTT
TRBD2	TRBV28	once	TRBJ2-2	CASGRVRGVGELFF	TGTGCCAGCGGACGGGTCCGGGGGGTCGGGGAGCTGTTTTTT
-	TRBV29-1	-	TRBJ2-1	CSVETSRYNEQFF	TGCAGCGTTGAAACTAGCAGATACAATGAGCAGTTCTTC
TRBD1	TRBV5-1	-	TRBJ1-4	CASSPGTGSEKLFF	TGCGCCAGCAGCCCCGGGACAGGGAGCGAAAAACTGTTTTTT
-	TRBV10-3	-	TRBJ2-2	CAISESVSGSGELFF	TGTGCCATCAGTGAGTCTGTGAGCGGCTCCGGGGAGCTGTTTTTT
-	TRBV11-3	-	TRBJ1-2	CASSLVEYGYTF	TGTGCCAGCAGCTTAGTTGAGTATGGCTACACCTTC
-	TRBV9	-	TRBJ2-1	CASSADVRGEQFF	TGTGCCAGCAGCGCGGACGTAAGGGGGGAGCAGTTCTTC
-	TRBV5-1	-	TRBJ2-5	CASSRLGAQETQYF	TGCGCCAGCAGCCGCCTTGGGGCACAAGAGACCCAGTACTTC
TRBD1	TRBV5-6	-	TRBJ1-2	CASSLPTGTFYGYTF	TGTGCCAGCAGCTTACCGACAGGGACCTTCTATGGCTACACCTTC
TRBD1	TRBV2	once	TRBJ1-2	CASSEVGRGDGYTF	TGTGCCAGCAGTGAAGTCGGCAGGGGGGATGGCTACACCTTC
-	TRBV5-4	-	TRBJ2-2	CASRQGTGELFF	TGTGCCAGCAGGCAGGGCACCGGGGAGCTGTTTTTT
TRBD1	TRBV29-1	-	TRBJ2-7	CSVDLGGTGANEQYF	TGCAGCGTTGATTTAGGTGGGACAGGGGCCAACGAGCAGTACTTC
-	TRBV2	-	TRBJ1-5	CASSEINSNQPQHF	TGTGCCAGCAGCGAAATAAATAGCAATCAGCCCCAGCATTTT
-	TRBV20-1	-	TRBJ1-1	CSASNTEAFF	TGCAGTGCATCTAACACTGAAGCTTTCTTT
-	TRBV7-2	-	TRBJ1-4	CASSLAGNYHEKLFF	TGTGCCAGCAGCCTTGCCGGGAACTACCATGAAAAACTGTTTTTT
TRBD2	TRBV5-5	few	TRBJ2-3	CASSPTTFQRGLPDTQYF	TGTGCCAGCAGCCCGACCACCTTTCAGCGGGGGCTTCCAGATACGCAGTATTTT
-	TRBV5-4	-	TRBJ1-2	CASSPQTGAYGYTF	TGTGCCAGCAGCCCGCAGACAGGAGCCTATGGCTACACCTTC
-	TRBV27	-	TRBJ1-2	CASSLILGADGYTF	TGTGCCAGCAGTTTAATTTTGGGGGCCGATGGCTACACCTTC
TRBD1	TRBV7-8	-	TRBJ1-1	CASRTQGAGDTEAFF	TGTGCCAGCAGGACTCAGGGGGCAGGGGACACTGAAGCTTTCTTT
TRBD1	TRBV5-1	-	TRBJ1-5	CASSIQGGNQPQHF	TGCGCCAGCAGCATACAGGGGGGCAATCAGCCCCAGCATTTT
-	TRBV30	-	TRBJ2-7	CAWTGSYEQYF	TGTGCCTGGACAGGCTCCTACGAGCAGTACTTC
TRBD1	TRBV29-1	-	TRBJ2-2	CSVRGTGVTGELFF	TGCAGCGTGAGGGGGACAGGGGTTACCGGGGAGCTGTTTTTT
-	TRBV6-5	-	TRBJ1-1	CASTKTKAGDTEAFF	TGTGCCAGCACCAAGACCAAGGCAGGGGACACTGAAGCTTTCTTT
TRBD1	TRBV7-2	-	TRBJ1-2	CASSLLGQGPGYTF	TGTGCCAGCAGCTTACTGGGACAGGGACCCGGCTACACCTTC
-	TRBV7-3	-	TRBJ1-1	CASTQQGPEIATEAFF	TGTGCCAGCACTCAGCAGGGTCCGGAGATTGCCACTGAAGCTTTCTTT
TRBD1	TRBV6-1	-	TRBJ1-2	CASSELGWGTGAPNYGYTF	TGTGCCAGCAGTGAACTGGGCTGGGGCACAGGGGCCCCTAACTATGGCTACACCTTC
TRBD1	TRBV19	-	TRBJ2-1	CASSIEQGVYNEQFF	TGTGCCAGTAGTATCGAGCAGGGGGTCTACAATGAGCAGTTCTTC